This T cell receptor (beta chain) was documented in a study of blood T cells in healthy people across ages (dated by TCRdb to about 2015). General notes on the study: In model experiments, roughly one uniquely barcoded TCR beta cDNA molecule per two T cells was captured by template switching. The donors were divided into four age groups: young (average around 15 years), middle-aged (approximately 39), aged (around 59) and long-lived (around 80). Using the same blood draw, the study looked at two additional independent replicas of 1 million unique cDNA reads for two donors, one aged 18 to 30 and the other aged 80 or older. The study measured age-related changes in TCR beta repertoire diversity using deep sequencing normalized with unique cDNA molecular identifiers. Paper-wide results and their limitations: Because the CMV infection status of the donors was unknown, age-related changes in expanded clonotypes may potentially have been confounded. As age increased, observed TCR beta diversity per million T cells dropped in a roughly linear way, and a significant reduction was already evident by age about 40. Compared with the aged group, the long-lived group had more naive CD4+ T cells, fewer expanded clones and increased TCR diversity, a pattern suggesting age selection. The percentage of naive T cells measured by flow cytometry correlated strongly with observed TCR beta diversity. Estimates of total diversity from one million sequenced T cells were regarded as lower bounds and underestimates. Bulk unsorted PBMC profiling prevented conclusive comparison of naive and antigen-experienced compartments.

There are 14 amino acids in the CDR3, from cysteine to phenylalanine inclusive. Solely the CDR3 DNA is kept, with 42 bases framed from the first base. The trim is 5 bases for V and 4 bases for J, with a gap of 13 bases between the germline ends. The germline V gene (reference sequence) yields SGHKS for CDR1 and YYEKEE for CDR2. Donors were a few dozen systemically healthy Caucasian individuals from Russia aged roughly 6 to 95 years. Each donor gave 8 to 10 milliliters of peripheral blood, collected into EDTA-treated Vacutainer tubes. Ficoll-Paque density-gradient centrifugation was used to isolate PBMCs, with at least 6 million obtained per sample. Total RNA, at least 5 micrograms per sample, was extracted from PBMCs with Trizol reagent. Naive CD45RAhigh/CD27high T cell percentages were measured by flow cytometry on a PBMC aliquot from every donor. The library was made by 5' RACE. TCRdb lists the instrument as Illumina HiSeq 2500. A second PCR of about 7 to 12 cycles was run with a J-beta primer mix and a sample-barcoded 5' primer. A unique molecular identifier was introduced onto each TCR beta cDNA molecule by a template-switch 5' adaptor carrying 12 random nucleotides. At least 2.5 million CDR3-containing paired-end reads were obtained from each sample. The Mint cDNA synthesis kit, primed by a TRBC-specific oligonucleotide, was used to synthesize first-strand cDNA from all RNA. Following uracil-DNA glycosylase treatment, all cDNA underwent a first 18-cycle PCR with the universal primers M1SS and BC2_uni_R. Turning to the authors' computational methods: Each sample was normalized by randomly selecting 1 million high-quality reads, each carrying a distinct molecular identifier. Reads with shared molecular identifiers were discarded instead of being binned into consensus sequences. MiTCR, with a Q25 quality threshold and the strictest error-elimination algorithm, was used for CDR3 identification, clonotype clustering and error correction. A nonparametric unseen species model with Euler transformation was used to estimate lower-bound total TCR beta diversity. TCRdb trimmed public reads at Q25 via fastp, called clones via MiXCR and kept in-frame beta chains. All rows with the same CDR3 protein become a single entry with the most common DNA and genes. These V and J calls derive from TCRdb rather than the authors' analysis. This sample comprises around 700,000 distinct CDR3 sequences, approximately 25% of them detected only once. In total, the top ten clones hold roughly 9% of the sample.

This clonotype was counted a few times. What this receptor recognizes is not known. No much larger clone is present one base from it, and per-base qualities are unavailable. These data were also filed under a second study, of T cells of mothers and their children. Taken from the second paper: Nine systemically healthy Caucasian individuals served as donors, namely three mothers together with their six children. cDNA synthesis used all of the extracted RNA, with 1.5 ug of RNA in each 15 ul reaction. In the second PCR, the M1S primer added sample barcodes and 2-4 random nucleotides. More than 8.5 million TCR beta CDR3 reads were obtained from each mother, and roughly 3 million reads were obtained from each child. In both related and unrelated pairs, thymic selection shapes the output of TCR recombination in a similar way, with inherited differences having only a minor effect. Normalized repertoire overlap was always found to be slightly, but never significantly, higher in related mother-child pairs than in unrelated mother-child pairs. No persistent microchimeric T cell clones were detected, at a sensitivity of 90 to 100 clones per million clonotypes. The study used deep NGS to compare TCR beta repertoires of mothers and children, seeking features distinguishing related mother-child pairs from unrelated individuals. Mothers averaged about 40 +/- 4 years of age and children averaged approximately 12 +/- 4 years. After adapter ligation was performed with NEBNext reagents, the libraries were sequenced on an Illumina HiSeq 2000 with 100+100 nt paired-end reads. To prevent cross-contamination, the mother and child libraries were prepared one month apart and sequenced in separate runs. Each donor had between roughly 450,000 and 2,300,000 distinct TCR beta clonotypes identified. Naive TCR beta clonotypes were estimated from low-frequency clonotypes matched to each donor's FACS-determined naive share, without sorting.

Sequenced material: blood. This clonotype originated in a boy younger than 18 in good health. The rearrangement combines TRBV5-5 with TRBJ2-4, with TRBD1 as a weak D call on 6 bases. The sequence in DNA is TGTGCCAGCAGTTATGGACAGCAGAAAAACATTCAGTACTTC. Translated, this is CASSYGQQKNIQYF. Outside the CDR3, residues come from the reference TRBV5-5 and TRBJ2-4 proteins, so the full variable domain is: DAGVTQSPTHLIKTRGQQVTLRCSPISGHKSVSWYQQVLGQGPQFIFQYYEKEERGRGNFPDRFSARQFPNYSSELNVNALLLGDSALYLCASSYGQQKNIQYFGAGTRLSVL.